The rows below give T cell receptor beta chains drawn from one sample of a study of Graves' ophthalmopathy and Graves' hyperthyroidism. A single record per CDR3 protein comes from TCRdb applying MiXCR to the multiplex PCR reads. The sample contains over a million distinct CDR3 sequences, about two fifths of which appear only once. Source material: peripheral blood or thyroid tissue (not recorded which). These receptors were obtained from an adult man with Graves' hyperthyroidism. Each CDR3 is given with its conserved first and last residue. The D gene is left open where the match is weak. Clone size is not always given. Where it is, it says once, few, many or a class for expanded clones.

many | - | TRBJ2-7 | TRBV7-2 | CASSPDPYEQYF | TGTGCCAGCAGCCCTGATCCCTACGAGCAGTACTTC
- | - | TRBJ1-1 | TRBV7-3 | CASSLTGTAEGTEAFF | TGTGCCAGCAGCTTAACCGGGACGGCCGAGGGCACTGAAGCTTTCTTT
- | TRBD1 | TRBJ2-2 | TRBV24-1 | CATSDVQGNTGELLF | TGTGCCACCAGTGATGTACAGGGGAACACCGGGGAGCTGCTTTTT
few | TRBD2 | TRBJ2-5 | TRBV6-4 | CASSRLAGEEAQYF | TGTGCCAGCAGTCGGCTAGCGGGGGAAGAGGCCCAGTACTTC
many | - | TRBJ1-3 | TRBV7-6 | CASRLDSHSGNTIYF | TGTGCCAGCAGGTTGGACAGTCACTCTGGAAACACCATATATTTT
- | - | TRBJ1-1 | TRBV10-3 | CAISDRRTVEAFF | TGTGCCATCAGTGACCGACGGACAGTAGAAGCTTTCTTT
many | - | TRBJ2-7 | TRBV7-8 | CASSQGQGPYEQYF | TGTGCCAGCAGCCAGGGGCAGGGCCCCTACGAGCAGTACTTC
once | - | TRBJ2-5 | TRBV13 | CASSIYLCSGRTGGYQETQYF | -
- | - | TRBJ2-3 | TRBV19 | CASSPRKGLDTQYF | TGTGCCAGTAGCCCGCGGAAGGGATTAGATACGCAGTATTTT
- | TRBD1 | TRBJ1-2 | TRBV7-9 | CASSSGTGGDYGYTF | TGTGCCAGCAGCTCCGGGACAGGGGGGGACTATGGCTACACCTTC
few | TRBD1 | TRBJ2-5 | TRBV5-6 | CASSGQGFETQYF | TGTGCCAGCAGCGGACAGGGGTTCGAGACCCAGTACTTC
- | - | TRBJ2-6 | TRBV29-1 | CSVEGRLGANVLTF | TGCAGCGTTGAAGGGCGGCTGGGGGCCAACGTCCTGACTTTC
many | - | TRBJ1-2 | TRBV7-2 | CASSYWQGYGYTF | TGTGCCAGCAGCTACTGGCAGGGTTACGGCTACACCTTC